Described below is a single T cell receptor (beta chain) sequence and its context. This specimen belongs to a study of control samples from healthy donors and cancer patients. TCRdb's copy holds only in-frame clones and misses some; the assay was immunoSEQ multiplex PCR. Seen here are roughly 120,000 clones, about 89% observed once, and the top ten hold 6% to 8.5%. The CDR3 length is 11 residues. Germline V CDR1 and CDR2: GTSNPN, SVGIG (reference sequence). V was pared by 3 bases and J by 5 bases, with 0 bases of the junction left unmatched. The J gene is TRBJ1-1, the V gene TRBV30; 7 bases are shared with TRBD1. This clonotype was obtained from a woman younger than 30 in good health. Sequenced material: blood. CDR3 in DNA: TGTGCCTGGAGACAGGGGACTGAAGCTTTCTTT. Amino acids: CAWRQGTEAFF.